This TCR beta chain came from a study of blood T cell repertoires in COVID-19. Turning to the study itself: The origin of the acute and convalescent COVID-19 samples was the United States, Italy and Spain. T cells, B-cell-depleted T cells, or PBMCs provided the cDNA or gDNA that served as material.

This table comes from immunoSEQ multiplex PCR, and its TCRdb copy is limited to in-frame clones, with some not included. The sample consists of approximately 210,000 clones, 84% of them appearing once. The CDR3 has 15 amino acids. The V end was cut by 2 bases, the J end by 0 bases, with 10 bases between. Germline CDR1 reads MDHEN; CDR2 reads SYDVKM. Enrolment of Seattle patients took place during active infection, and they were followed longitudinally. The sequenced sample was peripheral blood. This rearrangement joins TRBV28 to TRBJ1-1, with D tentatively TRBD1 (6 bases). This TCR derives from a woman over 75 with COVID-19, enrolled during active disease. CDR3 sequence: CASSLAGAMNTEAFF. The CDR3 region has the DNA TGTGCCAGCAGTTTAGCAGGGGCGATGAACACTGAAGCTTTCTTT. Together with reference TRBV28 and TRBJ1-1, the CDR3 gives the full variable domain: DVKVTQSSRYLVKRTGEKVFLECVQDMDHENMFWYRQDPGLGLRLIYFSYDVKMKEKGDIPEGYSVSREKKERFSLILESASTNQTSMYLCASSLAGAMNTEAFFGQGTRLTVV.